This TCR beta chain is from a study of cytomegalovirus exposure and HLA in healthy donors (dated 2017 in TCRdb). Study-level background: According to a later analysis, the 120 or so validation repertoires were produced on the same platform as the 666 repertoires of the first cohort. To predict cytomegalovirus infection status, the study brought together high-throughput TCR immunosequencing, statistical association of individual TCRs with disease status, and machine learning. The aim of the study was to test whether cataloging public T cell receptors could identify signatures of past pathogen exposure. Along with the approximately 650-subject first cohort, a separate validation cohort of over 90 different subjects was used.

From the cysteine through the phenylalanine, the CDR3 covers 15 amino acids. Of all the DNA, just the CDR3 is kept, 45 bases in frame from base 1. The CDR1 and CDR2 encoded by the germline V gene are SGDLS and YYNGEE. The germline V and J ends show losses of 2 bases and 2 bases respectively, and no gene match explains 3 bases of the junction. Receptor libraries were prepared by the immunoSEQ multiplex PCR assay. As for how the authors treated the data: A statistical classification framework was built for diagnosing cytomegalovirus status from the catalog of TCR beta chain sequences. TCRdb carries this immuneACCESS record with in-frame sequences only. Its versions omit some clonotypes, under half of them owing to an unresolved V gene in the studies checked, with the rest unexplained. The D gene and trimming were derived from the DNA, and the V and J assignments and clone size from that table. This sample has over 110,000 clones in its table, and 85% to 90% of those were observed once. The top ten hold approximately 8.7% of the sample.

The count of this clone is one. Its antigen has not been determined. No much larger clone is present one base from it, and per-base qualities are unavailable. Results the study describes overall, beyond this receptor: In vitro tests confirmed that a few of the cytomegalovirus-associated TCR beta chains recognize cytomegalovirus antigens. Most TCR sequences were observed very rarely across donors, whereas some public TCRs were present in many individuals. The authors suggested that the approach could potentially be extended to other disease states and immunological phenotypes. The validation cohort had no HLA typing available for a later analysis, so co-occurrence within that cohort was assessed over all 120 or so repertoires. The classifier was reported to diagnose cytomegalovirus status with high specificity and sensitivity in both the original cohort and the validation cohort. The study listed 164 TCR beta chains as associated with cytomegalovirus. Of the cluster scores, 85% to 95% were above 0 in a later analysis, which found that TCRs clustered in the first cohort also tended to co-occur in the roughly 130 validation repertoires.

Donors formed part of the validation cohort, which comprised approximately 130 subjects and was distinct from the first cohort of roughly 600 subjects. This sequence was found in a man between 18 and 29 years old in good health and CMV-seropositive. Sequenced input: PBMCs. The sequence links TRBV9 to TRBJ2-3; a stretch of 9 junction bases matches TRBD2. The CDR3 protein is CASSVTSGYTDTQYF. DNA sequence: TGTGCCAGCAGCGTGACTAGCGGATACACAGATACGCAGTATTTT.